These 24 T cell receptor beta chains came from one sample sequenced in a study of shared clonotypes between healthy human individuals. The table came from immunoSEQ multiplex PCR; TCRdb's copy has only in-frame clones and leaves some out. In the table there are roughly 2,500,000 clones, roughly 93% of which are singletons. Source material: naive CD4+ T cells from PBMCs. Noted subset: CD45RA+ positively selected. These receptors were taken from a man aged 18 to 30 in good health. Some clones in this sample may be carry-over from other donors' samples.

The rearrangement links TRBV7-3 to TRBJ2-3; 14 bases fit TRBD2. Trimming removed 5 bases from V and 4 bases from J; junction bases left unmatched: 5. There are 16 residues in the CDR3. Germline V lookup: CDR1 SGHTA, CDR2 FQGTGA. CDR3 sequence (DNA): TGTGCCAGCAGCGACAGACTAGCGGGAGGGCCAGATACGCAGTATTTT. Translation: CASSDRLAGGPDTQYF.

J is TRBJ1-1 and V is TRBV28, with no clear D. Germline V gene lookup returns CDR1 MDHEN and CDR2 SYDVKM. The CDR3 totals 16 residues. V was cut by 8 bases and J by 5 bases, with 24 bases left in between. CDR3 loop: CASGSVGRWVRTEAFF. The DNA for the CDR3 is TGTGCCAGCGGCTCGGTGGGGAGGTGGGTCCGAACTGAAGCTTTCTTT.

This clone was counted once. The CDR3 loop is CAWSRTAPNEKLFF. The CDR3 DNA sequence: TGTGCCTGGAGTAGAACGGCTCCCAATGAAAAACTGTTTTTT. The chain has TRBV30 and TRBJ1-4; D is uncertain. CDR1 GTSNPN and CDR2 SVGIG come from the germline V gene (reference sequence). The CDR3 runs 14 residues. The germline V and J ends were trimmed by 2 bases and 5 bases, with 12 bases remaining between them.

The J gene is TRBJ1-2, the V gene TRBV9, with a possible D match to TRBD1 (5 bases). This CDR3 contains 15 residues. With 3 bases removed from V and 3 bases from J, the gap between germline ends came to 15 bases. CDR1 is SGDLS and CDR2 is YYNGEE in the germline V gene. The chain's CDR3 is CASSEAGGEDYGYTF. Here the CDR3 DNA reads TGTGCCAGCAGCGAGGCCGGGGGTGAGGACTATGGCTACACCTTC.

The chain is built from TRBV7-6 and TRBJ2-7, with no clear D. V was trimmed by 6 bases and J by 3 bases, leaving 12 bases between them. CDR1 and CDR2 (germline): SGHVS, FNYEAQ. The CDR3 length is 13 residues. DNA for the CDR3: TGTGCCAGCAGTCTCCAGCCGGGCTACGAGCAGTACTTC. It yields the protein CASSLQPGYEQYF.

The V gene is TRBV4-1, the J gene TRBJ2-1; TRBD1 might be the D (6 bases). Germline V gives CDR1 MGHRA, CDR2 YSYEKL. The CDR3 has 13 amino acids. V lost 4 bases and J lost 4, with 8 bases in between. The CDR3 reads CASSPGTYNEQFF. CDR3 bases: TGCGCCAGCAGCCCCGGGACATACAATGAGCAGTTCTTC.

The CDR3 is CASSLETGGGVGSQYF. The CDR3 region has the DNA TGTGCCAGCTCTCTAGAGACAGGGGGAGGTGTTGGATCCCAGTACTTC. The chain links TRBV18 to TRBJ2-5; 9 nucleotides agree with TRBD1. The CDR3 contains 16 residues. V gave up 6 bases and J gave up 9 bases; unmatched junction bases: 17. Germline values: CDR1 KGHSH, CDR2 LQKENI.

The V and J genes are TRBV28 and TRBJ1-1; D ambiguous. The germline V gene has CDR1 MDHEN and CDR2 SYDVKM. Trimming pared 6 bases from V and 2 bases from J, leaving 10 bases between. CDR3 size: 13 residues. The DNA for the CDR3 is TGTGCCAGCAGCATCGGAGTCAACACTGAAGCTTTCTTT. As protein: CASSIGVNTEAFF.

This sequence joins TRBV5-1 and TRBJ2-1; maybe TRBD2 (5 bases). Germline V gives CDR1 SGHRS, CDR2 YFSETQ. The CDR3 covers 15 residues. V was pared by 4 bases and J by 7 bases, with 18 bases between. CDR3 in DNA: TGCGCCAGCAGCCTCCTCCGGGGAACGGGAAATGAGCAGTTCTTC. It codes for CASSLLRGTGNEQFF.

The rearrangement uses TRBV6-1 and TRBJ2-3; 8 bases align to TRBD1. After removal of 2 bases from V and 6 bases from J, the junction contained 10 bases not matched to a gene. The CDR3 loop spans 16 amino acids. Germline CDR1 is MNHNS and CDR2 is SASEGT. CDR3 sequence: CASSEFRTGMFDTQYF. The CDR3, as DNA: TGTGCCAGCAGTGAATTCAGGACAGGGATGTTCGATACGCAGTATTTT.

In DNA form, the CDR3 reads TGTGCCAGCAGCCGGGAGACATCCTCCTACAATGAGCAGTTCTTC. Protein: CASSRETSSYNEQFF. V usage is TRBV4-2 and J usage is TRBJ2-1, with D tentatively TRBD2 (5 bases). Germline V gives CDR1 LGHNA, CDR2 YNFKEQ. The CDR3 extends over 15 amino acids. The germline V and J ends were trimmed by 4 bases and 0 bases, with 10 bases remaining between them.

V and J are TRBV5-1 and TRBJ2-7; 8 nucleotides match TRBD1. Germline V gives CDR1 SGHRS, CDR2 YFSETQ. There are 14 residues in the CDR3. After removal of 4 bases from V and 2 bases from J, the junction contained 5 bases not matched to a gene. This CDR3 is CASSGIQGAYEQYF. The CDR3 region has the DNA TGCGCCAGCAGCGGAATACAGGGGGCCTACGAGCAGTACTTC.

This chain joins TRBV6-1 and TRBJ1-2; D call uncertain. The CDR3 is 15 residues long. Trimming took 0 bases from V and 4 from J, leaving 12 bases between them. CDR1 and CDR2 from the germline V gene are MNHNS and SASEGT. The CDR3: CASSEAVVFSYGYTF. CDR3 DNA sequence: TGTGCCAGCAGTGAAGCCGTGGTTTTTAGCTATGGCTACACCTTC.

J is TRBJ1-2 and V is TRBV16; 9 bases line up with TRBD1. Germline assignment: CDR1 KGHSY and CDR2 FQNENV. CDR3 length: 16 residues. V was clipped by 0 bases and J by 7 bases; unmatched bases: 9. DNA of the CDR3: TGTGCCAGCAGCCAATCCTGGGGACAGGGCTCTTCTGGCTACACCTTC. Translating it yields CASSQSWGQGSSGYTF. Full variable domain (remainder filled in from reference TRBV16 and TRBJ1-2): GEEVAQTPKHLVRGEGQKAKLYCAPIKGHSYVFWYQQVLKNEFKFLISFQNENVFDETGMPKERFSAKCLPNSPCSLEIQATKLEDSAVYFCASSQSWGQGSSGYTFGSGTRLTVV.

Points on this clone: Germline and junction disagree at one end, which may indicate a read error. Other DNA sequences in this sample translate to the same CDR3. Written as DNA, the CDR3 is TGCAGCGTCGAAGATCCAGGGGGAAATGGCTACACCTTC. Translated: CSVEDPGGNGYTF. The chain uses TRBV29-1 and TRBJ1-2; 7 positions agree with TRBD1. The CDR3 contains 13 residues. CDR1 and CDR2 (germline): SQVTM, ANQGSEA.

The DNA for the CDR3 is TGTGCCTGGAGGAAAGGCATGAACACTGAAGCTTTCTTT. Translation: CAWRKGMNTEAFF. This rearrangement joins TRBV30 to TRBJ1-1; no reliable D call. This CDR3 has 13 residues. V dropped 3 bases and J dropped 0 bases, with 8 bases sitting between them. Germline V lookup: CDR1 GTSNPN, CDR2 SVGIG (reference sequence).

This chain uses TRBV6-5 with TRBJ2-3, with TRBD2 identical over 12 bases. This CDR3 region has 15 residues. The germline V gene encodes CDR1 MNHEY and CDR2 SVGAGI. V lost 6 bases to trimming and J lost 2 bases; unmatched junction nucleotides: 3. CDR3 loop: CASRRLAGDTDTQYF. The CDR3 bases are TGTGCCAGCAGACGACTAGCGGGAGACACAGATACGCAGTATTTT.

The V call is TRBV11-2, the J call TRBJ2-7, with D perhaps being TRBD1 or TRBD2 (5 bases each). Deletions cut 2 bases from V and 2 bases from J, with 13 bases between. The CDR3 contains 15 residues. Germline-derived CDR1 and CDR2 are SGHAT and FQNNGV. CDR3 nucleotide sequence: TGTGCCAGCAGCTTATTGGGGACGTCCCCCTACGAGCAGTACTTC. Amino acid sequence: CASSLLGTSPYEQYF.

V gene TRBV6-5 combines with J gene TRBJ1-1; 7 bases map to TRBD1. There are 13 residues in the CDR3. Germline assignment: CDR1 MNHEY and CDR2 SVGAGI. V lost 2 bases, J lost 5 bases, and 2 bases stayed unmatched. The CDR3 here is CASSYTGETEAFF. CDR3 DNA sequence: TGTGCCAGCAGTTACACAGGGGAGACTGAAGCTTTCTTT.

This clone was counted a single time. V and J are TRBV5-1 and TRBJ2-1; perhaps TRBD2 as D (6 bases). This CDR3 is 15 amino acids long. CDR1 is SGHRS and CDR2 is YFSETQ in the germline V gene. V lost 3 bases, J lost 4 bases, and 14 bases lay in between. The CDR3 coding sequence is TGCGCCAGCAGCTCGGGTGATAGCGGTTACAATGAGCAGTTCTTC. Translated: CASSSGDSGYNEQFF.

The chain links TRBV10-3 to TRBJ1-1; 10 bases fit TRBD1. Germline trimming cut 6 bases from V and 5 bases from J; bases unmatched to any gene: 12. Germline CDR1 ENHRY, CDR2 SYGVKD. This CDR3 has 16 residues. The CDR3 nucleotides are TGTGCCATCAGCTCACAGACAGGGGGCACGGGAACTGAAGCTTTCTTT. Its translation is CAISSQTGGTGTEAFF.

Concerning this clone: Distinct nucleotide sequences in the sample also encode this CDR3. V usage is TRBV28 and J usage is TRBJ2-3; D gene uncertain. The CDR3 is 13 amino acids. Germline V gene sequence: CDR1 MDHEN, CDR2 SYDVKM. Trimming pared 3 bases from V and 0 bases from J, leaving 4 bases between. The CDR3 bases are TGTGCCAGCAGTTTCGGCAGCACAGATACGCAGTATTTT. Translated: CASSFGSTDTQYF.

The CDR3 sequence is CASSYGGETEAFF. CDR3 in DNA: TGTGCCAGCAGTTACGGGGGGGAAACTGAAGCTTTCTTT. V is TRBV6-5 and J is TRBJ1-1; tentative D call: TRBD1 (5 bases). CDR1 MNHEY and CDR2 SVGAGI come from the germline V gene. Trimming stripped 2 bases from V and 5 bases from J, with 9 bases between. The CDR3 is 13 amino acids.

This clone appeared once. The gene calls are TRBV11-3 and TRBJ2-7, with 8 nucleotides matching TRBD1. Trimming at V came to 3 bases and at J to 6 bases, leaving 4 bases not matched to a gene. The CDR3 contains 13 residues. From germline, CDR1 is SGHNT and CDR2 YENEEA. The CDR3 sequence: CASSFQGAAEQYF. The DNA for the CDR3 is TGTGCCAGCAGCTTTCAGGGGGCAGCCGAGCAGTACTTC.